The sample holds many counts of the clone carrying this T cell receptor (beta chain). Antigen unknown. The data belong to a study of T-cell reconstitution after alpha-beta-depleted transplantation in children. Findings and caveats of the study: One year post-transplant, T-cell counts and diversity were largely derived from T cells produced anew. Where alpha-beta T cells came from about two months after transplant was reportedly several hundred expanded graft clones.

Preparation of the TCRbeta library used unique molecular identifiers. One entry per CDR3 protein, called by TCRdb with MiXCR from the PCR reads. The sample carries 220,000 or so distinct CDR3 sequences, around 8% recorded once. This CDR3 is built from 12 residues. V gave up 4 bases and J gave up 7 bases; unmatched junction bases: 2. CDR1 is MDHEN, CDR2 SYDVKM, per germline. The receptor was derived from a male patient aged 10 to 17 who had a stem cell transplant for acute lymphoblastic leukemia, so the T cells may come from the graft donor. The source material was PBMCs, mostly from graft donor cells, sampled 180 days after TCRalphabeta/CD19-depleted stem cell transplant. This sequence joins TRBV28 and TRBJ1-1; 8 nucleotides align to TRBD1. CDR3 residues: CASSSDRGEAFF. The DNA of the CDR3 is TGTGCCAGCAGTTCCGACAGGGGTGAAGCTTTCTTT.